The clone carrying this TCR beta chain was seen at least ten times. In building TCR beta libraries, iRepertoire HTBI primers were used together with Arm-PCR of CDR3 regions. TCRdb ran MiXCR on the multiplex PCR reads and lists one entry per CDR3 protein. The repertoire holds approximately 400,000 distinct CDR3 sequences, with approximately 10% as singletons. V shed 4 bases and J 2 bases; nucleotides not matched to a gene: 4. Germline CDR1 SGHRS, CDR2 YFSETQ. This CDR3 is built from 14 residues. Time point defined: newly diagnosed GD, antithyroid drugs for less than 3 months. Following extraction of RNA from PBMCs, that RNA was used to make the TCR library. This entry belongs to a study of regulatory T cells in long-lasting Graves disease. This same sample was also part of a study on T cells in Graves' hyperthyroidism and ophthalmopathy.

This clonotype originated in a woman between 18 and 29 years old with Graves disease. The sequenced sample was peripheral blood mononuclear cells (PBMCs), obtained at new diagnosis, from a patient treated with antithyroid drugs. V and J are TRBV5-1 and TRBJ1-2; 8 bases agree with TRBD1. The chain's CDR3 is CASSLRQGNYGYTF. Here the CDR3 DNA reads TGCGCCAGCAGCCTTCGACAGGGGAACTATGGCTACACCTTC. Full variable domain (remainder filled in from reference TRBV5-1 and TRBJ1-2): KAGVTQTPRYLIKTRGQQVTLSCSPISGHRSVSWYQQTPGQGLQFLFEYFSETQRNKGNFPGRFSGRQFSNSRSEMNVSTLELGDSALYLCASSLRQGNYGYTFGSGTRLTVV.